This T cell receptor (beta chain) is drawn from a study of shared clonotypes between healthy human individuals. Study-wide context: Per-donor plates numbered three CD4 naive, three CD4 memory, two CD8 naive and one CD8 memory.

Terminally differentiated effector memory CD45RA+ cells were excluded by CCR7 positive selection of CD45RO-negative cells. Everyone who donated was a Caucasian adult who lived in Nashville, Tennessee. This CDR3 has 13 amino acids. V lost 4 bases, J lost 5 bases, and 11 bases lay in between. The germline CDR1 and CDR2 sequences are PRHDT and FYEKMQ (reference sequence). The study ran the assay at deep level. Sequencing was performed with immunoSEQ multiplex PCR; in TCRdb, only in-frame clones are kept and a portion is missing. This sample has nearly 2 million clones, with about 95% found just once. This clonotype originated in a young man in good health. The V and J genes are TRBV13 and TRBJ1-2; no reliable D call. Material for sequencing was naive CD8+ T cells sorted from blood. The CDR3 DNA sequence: TGTGCCAGCAGCTCCTCGTTGGAGTATGGCTACACCTTC. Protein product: CASSSSLEYGYTF.